This TCR beta chain is from a study of blood T cell repertoires in COVID-19. In the original workflow: Quantification of nucleated cells was approximated via reference gene primer amplification. Repertoires were generated with immunoSEQ multiplex PCR, while TCRdb's copy carries only in-frame clones and drops some. The V and J calls and the clone size are those of that table, but D and trimming were determined from the DNA. The sample records approximately 160,000 clones, around four fifths being singletons. The specimen sequenced was PBMCs or T cells enriched from blood (not recorded which). The receptor comes from a man aged 45-60 years who had recovered from COVID-19.

In DNA, the CDR3 is TGTGCCACCAGTGAGTCCGGGACAGGGTTGGCAGATACGCAGTATTTT. This codes for CATSESGTGLADTQYF. The chain recombines TRBV24-1 with TRBJ2-3, with TRBD1 matching over 9 bases. Per germline, CDR1 KGHDR and CDR2 SFDVKD. The V gene end was trimmed by 4 bases and the J gene end by 4 bases; junction bases not matched to a gene: 8. The CDR3 length is 16 residues.